Listed below are T cell receptor beta chains from one sample, sequenced in a study of cytomegalovirus exposure and HLA in healthy donors. Libraries were prepared by immunoSEQ multiplex PCR; TCRdb keeps only in-frame clonotypes and omits some of them. The sample carries about 110,000 clones, around four fifths recorded once. The sequencing input was PBMCs. The receptors here all came from a woman between 45 and 60 years old in good health and CMV-seropositive. Each CDR3 is given with its conserved first and last residue. The D gene is left open where the match is weak. For some rows the clone size is stated as once, few or many, or as a class when expanded; others skip it.

D gene | clone size | J gene | V gene | CDR3 protein | CDR3 DNA
TRBD2 | . | TRBJ2-3 | TRBV27 | CASSLLGASGGGTQYF | TGTGCCAGCAGTCTCCTTGGGGCTAGCGGGGGGGGTACGCAGTATTTT
TRBD2 | . | TRBJ2-2 | TRBV27 | CASNVAGGWSGELFF | TGTGCCAGCAATGTAGCGGGGGGTTGGAGCGGGGAGCTGTTTTTT
TRBD1 | few | TRBJ2-7 | TRBV27 | CASSLAGTGRQQYF | TGTGCCAGCAGTTTAGCCGGGACAGGGAGACAACAGTACTTC
. | . | TRBJ1-2 | TRBV11-2 | CASSLVGLDYGYTF | TGTGCCAGCAGCTTAGTGGGACTTGACTATGGCTACACCTTC
. | once | TRBJ1-1 | TRBV12-2 | CASRLGQANTEAFF | TGTGCAAGTCGCTTGGGACAGGCGAACACTGAAGCTTTCTTT
TRBD2 | . | TRBJ2-7 | TRBV7-9 | CASSLGLAGDYEQYF | TGTGCCAGCAGCTTGGGACTAGCGGGAGACTACGAGCAGTACTTC
TRBD2 | . | TRBJ2-1 | TRBV11-3 | CASSLVQTSGPYNEQFF | TGTGCCAGCAGCTTAGTCCAAACTAGCGGGCCCTACAATGAGCAGTTCTTC
. | . | TRBJ1-5 | TRBV2 | CASSEDGGNQPQHF | TGTGCCAGCAGTGAAGACGGGGGGAATCAGCCCCAGCATTTT
. | . | TRBJ2-3 | TRBV7-3 | CASSPGGRNTDTQYF | TGTGCCAGCAGCCCGGGGGGCCGGAACACAGATACGCAGTATTTT
. | . | TRBJ2-7 | TRBV29-1 | CSVTTSNEQYF | TGCAGCGTTACCACTAGCAACGAGCAGTACTTC
TRBD1 | . | TRBJ2-2 | TRBV11-2 | CASSSSGTGGTGELFF | TGTGCCAGCAGCTCCTCCGGGACAGGGGGCACCGGGGAGCTGTTTTTT
TRBD2 | . | TRBJ2-7 | TRBV18 | CASSPPSGSANEQYF | TGTGCCAGCTCACCACCTAGCGGGAGTGCTAACGAGCAGTACTTC
TRBD2 | . | TRBJ2-6 | TRBV9 | CASSVVAGHGANVLTF | TGTGCCAGCAGCGTAGTAGCGGGGCATGGGGCCAACGTCCTGACTTTC
TRBD1 | . | TRBJ2-5 | TRBV10-3 | CAISESGQQETQYF | TGTGCCATCAGTGAGTCGGGACAGCAAGAGACCCAGTACTTC
TRBD2 | . | TRBJ2-5 | TRBV2 | CASTRTSGEGTQYF | TGTGCCAGCACTCGGACTAGCGGGGAGGGGACCCAGTACTTC
TRBD1 | . | TRBJ2-1 | TRBV10-3 | CAISEGQGANNEQFF | TGTGCCATCAGTGAAGGACAGGGGGCAAACAATGAGCAGTTCTTC
TRBD2 | . | TRBJ2-2 | TRBV7-9 | CASSLGPGGDTGELFF | TGTGCCAGCAGCTTAGGGCCGGGAGGAGACACCGGGGAGCTGTTTTTT
. | . | TRBJ2-3 | TRBV25-1 | CASIKYTQYF | TGTGCCAGCATCAAATATACGCAGTATTTT
TRBD2 | once | TRBJ2-5 | TRBV7-9 | CASSLTSGGQETQYF | TGTGCCAGCAGCTTAACTAGCGGGGGACAAGAGACCCAGTACTTC
TRBD1 | . | TRBJ2-7 | TRBV7-6 | CASIQGQDDEQYF | TGTGCCAGCATCCAAGGACAGGATGACGAGCAGTACTTC
TRBD1 | . | TRBJ1-2 | TRBV2 | CATQGGSNYGYTF | TGTGCCACCCAGGGGGGATCGAACTATGGCTACACCTTC
. | . | TRBJ2-3 | TRBV2 | CASSGATGVGLDTQYF | TGTGCCAGCAGTGGGGCGACAGGAGTAGGTCTGGATACGCAGTATTTT
. | . | TRBJ1-6 | TRBV4-1 | CASSQGRGSPLHF | TGCGCCAGCAGCCAGGGGAGAGGTTCACCCCTCCACTTT
. | . | TRBJ2-2 | TRBV19 | CASSSDVGGTGELFF | TGTGCCAGTAGTTCCGACGTGGGGGGCACCGGGGAGCTGTTTTTT